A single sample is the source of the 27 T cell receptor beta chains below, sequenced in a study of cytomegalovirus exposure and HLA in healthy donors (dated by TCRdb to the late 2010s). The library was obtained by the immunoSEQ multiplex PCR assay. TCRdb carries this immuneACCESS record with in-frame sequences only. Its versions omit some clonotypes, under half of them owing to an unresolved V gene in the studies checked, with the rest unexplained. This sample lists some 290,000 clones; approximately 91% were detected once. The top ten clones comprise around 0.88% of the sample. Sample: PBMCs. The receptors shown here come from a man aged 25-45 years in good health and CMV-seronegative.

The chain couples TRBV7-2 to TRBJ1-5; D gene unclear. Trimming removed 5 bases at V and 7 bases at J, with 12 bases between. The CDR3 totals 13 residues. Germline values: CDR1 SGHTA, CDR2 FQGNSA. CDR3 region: CASSVRGGQPQHF. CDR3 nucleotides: TGTGCCAGCAGCGTACGGGGAGGCCAGCCCCAGCATTTT.

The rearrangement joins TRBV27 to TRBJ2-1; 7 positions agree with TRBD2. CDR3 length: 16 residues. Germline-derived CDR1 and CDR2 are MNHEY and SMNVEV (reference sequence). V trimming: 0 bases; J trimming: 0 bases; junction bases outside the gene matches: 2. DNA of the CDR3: TGTGCCAGCAGTTTATCTTGGGGGGGCTCCTACAATGAGCAGTTCTTC. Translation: CASSLSWGGSYNEQFF.

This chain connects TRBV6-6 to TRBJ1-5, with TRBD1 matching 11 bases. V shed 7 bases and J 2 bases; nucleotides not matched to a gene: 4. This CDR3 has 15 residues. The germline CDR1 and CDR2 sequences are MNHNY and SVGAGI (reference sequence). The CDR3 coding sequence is TGTGCCAGCACGAGGGACAGGGGGGGCAATCAGCCCCAGCATTTT. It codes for CASTRDRGGNQPQHF.

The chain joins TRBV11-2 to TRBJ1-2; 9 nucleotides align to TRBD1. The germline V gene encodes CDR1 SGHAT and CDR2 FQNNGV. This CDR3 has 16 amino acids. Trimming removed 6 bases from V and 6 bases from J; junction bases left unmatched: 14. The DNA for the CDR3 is TGTGCCAGCAGTCCCCCCTGGGTCGACAGGGGGAATGGCTACACCTTC. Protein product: CASSPPWVDRGNGYTF.

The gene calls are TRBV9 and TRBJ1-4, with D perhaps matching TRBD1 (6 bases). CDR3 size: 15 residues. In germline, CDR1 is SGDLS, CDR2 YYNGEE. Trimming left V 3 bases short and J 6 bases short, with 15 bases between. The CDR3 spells CASSARQELHEKLFF. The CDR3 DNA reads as TGTGCCAGCAGCGCCAGACAGGAGCTACATGAAAAACTGTTTTTT.

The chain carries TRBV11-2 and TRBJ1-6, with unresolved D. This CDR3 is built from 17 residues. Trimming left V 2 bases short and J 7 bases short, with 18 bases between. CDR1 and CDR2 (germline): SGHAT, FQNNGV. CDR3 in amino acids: CASSLSPLIGANSPLHF. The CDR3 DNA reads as TGTGCCAGCAGCTTATCCCCTTTGATTGGAGCCAATTCACCCCTCCACTTT. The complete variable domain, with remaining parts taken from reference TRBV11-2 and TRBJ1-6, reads EAGVAQSPRYKIIEKRQSVAFWCNPISGHATLYWYQQILGQGPKLLIQFQNNGVVDDSQLPKDRFSAERLKGVDSTLKIQPAKLEDSAVYLCASSLSPLIGANSPLHFGNGTRLTVT.

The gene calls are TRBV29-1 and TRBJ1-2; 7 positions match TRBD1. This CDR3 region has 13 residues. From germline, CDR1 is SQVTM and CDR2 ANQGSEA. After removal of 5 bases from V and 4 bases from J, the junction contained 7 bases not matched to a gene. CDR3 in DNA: TGCAGCGTTCCCCCGACAGGGCGCTATGGCTACACCTTC. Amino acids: CSVPPTGRYGYTF.

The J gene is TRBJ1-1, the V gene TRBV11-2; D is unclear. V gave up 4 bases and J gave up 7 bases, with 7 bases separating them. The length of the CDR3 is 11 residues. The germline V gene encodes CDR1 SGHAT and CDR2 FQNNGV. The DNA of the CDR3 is TGTGCCAGCAGCTCTCGTATTGAAGCTTTCTTT. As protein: CASSSRIEAFF.

The CDR3 nucleotides are TGTGCCTGGAGTCCATGGACAGGGTTTCCCCACGAGCAGTACTTC. It specifies CAWSPWTGFPHEQYF. The chain is built from TRBV30 and TRBJ2-7; 8 positions agree with TRBD1. Germline trimming cut 2 bases from V and 5 bases from J; bases unmatched to any gene: 11. This CDR3 has 15 residues. Germline V gene sequence: CDR1 GTSNPN, CDR2 SVGIG (reference sequence). The variable domain in full, with the rest retrieved from reference TRBV30 and TRBJ2-7, is SQTIHQWPATLVQPVGSPLSLECTVEGTSNPNLYWYRQAAGRGLQLLFYSVGIGQISSEVPQNLSASRPQDRQFILSSKKLLLSDSGFYLCAWSPWTGFPHEQYFGPGTRLTVT.

CDR3 in amino acids: CASRGVNTEAFF. Written as DNA, the CDR3 is TGCGCCAGCAGAGGGGTGAACACTGAAGCTTTCTTT. This chain uses TRBV5-1 with TRBJ1-1; D is possibly TRBD1 (5 bases). Looked up from germline, CDR1 is SGHRS and CDR2 is YFSETQ. The length of the CDR3 is 12 residues. V was pared by 5 bases and J by 0 bases, with 5 bases between. Using reference TRBV5-1 and TRBJ1-1 for the parts outside the CDR3, the full variable domain is KAGVTQTPRYLIKTRGQQVTLSCSPISGHRSVSWYQQTPGQGLQFLFEYFSETQRNKGNFPGRFSGRQFSNSRSEMNVSTLELGDSALYLCASRGVNTEAFFGQGTRLTVV.

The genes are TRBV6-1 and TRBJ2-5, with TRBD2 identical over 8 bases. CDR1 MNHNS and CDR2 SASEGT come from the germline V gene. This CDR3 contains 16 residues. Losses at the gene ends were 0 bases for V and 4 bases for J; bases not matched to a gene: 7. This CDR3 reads CASSEAQWLAGETQYF. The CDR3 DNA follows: TGTGCCAGCAGTGAAGCGCAATGGCTAGCGGGAGAGACCCAGTACTTC.

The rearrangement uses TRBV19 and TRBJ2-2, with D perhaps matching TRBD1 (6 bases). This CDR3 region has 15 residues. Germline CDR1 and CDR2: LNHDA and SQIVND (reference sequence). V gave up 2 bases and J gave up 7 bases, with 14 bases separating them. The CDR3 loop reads CASSIRATGNGELFF. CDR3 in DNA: TGTGCCAGTAGTATAAGGGCTACAGGGAACGGGGAGCTGTTTTTT.

This chain's CDR3 is CASSRGTGDPSGNTIYF. The CDR3 nucleotides read TGCGCCAGCAGCCGAGGGACAGGGGACCCCTCTGGAAACACCATATATTTT. V usage is TRBV5-1 and J usage is TRBJ1-3, with TRBD1 identical over 10 bases. V gave up 4 bases and J gave up 0 bases; unmatched junction bases: 7. Germline CDR1 is SGHRS and CDR2 is YFSETQ. The CDR3 runs to 17 residues.

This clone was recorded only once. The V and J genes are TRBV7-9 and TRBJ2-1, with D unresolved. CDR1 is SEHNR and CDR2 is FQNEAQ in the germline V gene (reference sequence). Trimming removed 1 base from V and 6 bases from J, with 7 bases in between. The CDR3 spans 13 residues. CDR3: CASSLGSSNEQFF. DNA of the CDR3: TGTGCCAGCAGCTTAGGTTCTTCCAATGAGCAGTTCTTC.

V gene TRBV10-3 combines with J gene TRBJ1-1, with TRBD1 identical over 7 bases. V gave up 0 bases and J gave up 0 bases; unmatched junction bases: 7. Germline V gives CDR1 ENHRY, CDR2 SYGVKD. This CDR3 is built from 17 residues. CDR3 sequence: CAISESTGSILNTEAFF. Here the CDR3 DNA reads TGTGCCATCAGTGAGTCGACAGGGAGTATATTGAACACTGAAGCTTTCTTT.

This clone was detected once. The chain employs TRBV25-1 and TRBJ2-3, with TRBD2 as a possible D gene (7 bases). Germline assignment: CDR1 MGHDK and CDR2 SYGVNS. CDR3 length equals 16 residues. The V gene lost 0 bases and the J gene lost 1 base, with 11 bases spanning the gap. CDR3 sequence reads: CASSEYGGLGTDTQYF. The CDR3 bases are TGTGCCAGCAGTGAATACGGGGGGCTAGGCACAGATACGCAGTATTTT.

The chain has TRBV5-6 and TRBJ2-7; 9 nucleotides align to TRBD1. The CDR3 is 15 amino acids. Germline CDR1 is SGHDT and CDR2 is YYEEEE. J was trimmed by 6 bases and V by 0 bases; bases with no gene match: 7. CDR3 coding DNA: TGTGCCAGCAGCTTGGGGGGGACAGGGCACGGCGAGCAGTACTTC. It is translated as CASSLGGTGHGEQYF. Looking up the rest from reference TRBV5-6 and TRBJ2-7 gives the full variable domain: DAGVTQSPTHLIKTRGQQVTLRCSPKSGHDTVSWYQQALGQGPQFIFQYYEEEERQRGNFPDRFSGHQFPNYSSELNVNALLLGDSALYLCASSLGGTGHGEQYFGPGTRLTVT.

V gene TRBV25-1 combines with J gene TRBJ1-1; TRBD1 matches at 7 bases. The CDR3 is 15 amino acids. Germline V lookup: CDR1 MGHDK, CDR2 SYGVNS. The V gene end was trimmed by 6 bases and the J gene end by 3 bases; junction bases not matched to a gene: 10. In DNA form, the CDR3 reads TGTGCCAGCAGGAAGACAGGGCGAGGGGACACTGAAGCTTTCTTT. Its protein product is CASRKTGRGDTEAFF.

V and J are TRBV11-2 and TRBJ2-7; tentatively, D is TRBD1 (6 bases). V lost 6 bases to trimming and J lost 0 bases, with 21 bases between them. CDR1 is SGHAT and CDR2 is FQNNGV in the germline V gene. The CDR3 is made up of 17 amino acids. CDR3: CASSDRLTGRNSYEQYF. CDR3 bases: TGTGCCAGCAGTGACCGGTTGACAGGACGAAACTCCTACGAGCAGTACTTC.

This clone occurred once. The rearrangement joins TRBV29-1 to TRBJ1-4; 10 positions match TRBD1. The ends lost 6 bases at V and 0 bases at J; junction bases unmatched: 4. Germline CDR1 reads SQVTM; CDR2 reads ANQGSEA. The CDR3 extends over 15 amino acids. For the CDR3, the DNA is TGCAGCGTGGGACAGGGGCCTGCAACTAATGAAAAACTGTTTTTT. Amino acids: CSVGQGPATNEKLFF.

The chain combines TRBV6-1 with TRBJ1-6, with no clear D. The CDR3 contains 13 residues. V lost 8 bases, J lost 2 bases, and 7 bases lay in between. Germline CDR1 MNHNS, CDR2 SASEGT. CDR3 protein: CASGSTYNSPLHF. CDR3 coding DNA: TGTGCCAGCGGGAGTACCTATAATTCACCCCTCCACTTT.

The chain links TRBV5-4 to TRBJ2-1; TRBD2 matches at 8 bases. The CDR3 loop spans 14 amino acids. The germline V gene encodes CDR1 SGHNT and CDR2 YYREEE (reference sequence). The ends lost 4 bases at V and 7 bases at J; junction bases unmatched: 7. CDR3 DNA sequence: TGTGCCAGCAGCAAGAGCGGGGGAAGGAATGAGCAGTTCTTC. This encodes CASSKSGGRNEQFF.

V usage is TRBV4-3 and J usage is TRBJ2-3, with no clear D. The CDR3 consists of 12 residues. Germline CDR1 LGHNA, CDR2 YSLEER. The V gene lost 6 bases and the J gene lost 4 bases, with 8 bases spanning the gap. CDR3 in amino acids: CASSRGSDTQYF. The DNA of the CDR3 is TGCGCCAGCAGTCGAGGTTCAGATACGCAGTATTTT.

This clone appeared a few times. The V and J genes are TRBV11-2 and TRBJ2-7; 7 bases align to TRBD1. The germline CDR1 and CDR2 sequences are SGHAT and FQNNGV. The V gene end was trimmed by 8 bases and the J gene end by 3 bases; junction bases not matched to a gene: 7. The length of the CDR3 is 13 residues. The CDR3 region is CASRDRYFYEQYF. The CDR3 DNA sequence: TGTGCCAGCCGGGACAGATATTTCTACGAGCAGTACTTC. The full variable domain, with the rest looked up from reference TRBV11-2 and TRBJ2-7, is EAGVAQSPRYKIIEKRQSVAFWCNPISGHATLYWYQQILGQGPKLLIQFQNNGVVDDSQLPKDRFSAERLKGVDSTLKIQPAKLEDSAVYLCASRDRYFYEQYFGPGTRLTVT.

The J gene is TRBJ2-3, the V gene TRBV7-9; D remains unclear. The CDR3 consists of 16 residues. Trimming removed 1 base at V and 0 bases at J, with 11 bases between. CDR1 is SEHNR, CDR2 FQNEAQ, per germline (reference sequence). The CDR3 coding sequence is TGTGCCAGCAGCTTAGGGGTAGCTCCCAGCACAGATACGCAGTATTTT. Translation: CASSLGVAPSTDTQYF.

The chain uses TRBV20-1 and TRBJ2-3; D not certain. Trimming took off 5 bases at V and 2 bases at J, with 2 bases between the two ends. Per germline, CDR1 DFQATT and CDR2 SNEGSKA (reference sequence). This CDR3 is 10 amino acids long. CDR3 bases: TGCAGTGCTTACACAGATACGCAGTATTTT. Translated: CSAYTDTQYF.

The CDR3 region has the DNA TGCGCCAGCAGCGGCTCGACAGGGGTCAATGAGCAGTTCTTC. Amino acid sequence: CASSGSTGVNEQFF. The chain carries TRBV5-1 and TRBJ2-1; 8 nucleotides match TRBD1. The CDR3 is 14 amino acids. Trimming removed 4 bases from V and 6 bases from J; junction bases left unmatched: 6. The V gene's germline CDR1 is SGHRS and CDR2 YFSETQ. The full variable domain, its missing parts supplied by reference TRBV5-1 and TRBJ2-1, is KAGVTQTPRYLIKTRGQQVTLSCSPISGHRSVSWYQQTPGQGLQFLFEYFSETQRNKGNFPGRFSGRQFSNSRSEMNVSTLELGDSALYLCASSGSTGVNEQFFGPGTRLTVL.